This note documents a single TCR beta chain sequence. No antigen is known for it. ViraFEST expansion of antigen-specific CD4+ T cells with viral peptide pools preceded sequencing. Investigators separated out CD4+ T cells once around eleven days of culture had passed. Either the mRNA-1273 or the BNT162b2 vaccine was given to participants as two doses. Vaccine recipients had no previous SARS-CoV-2 infection; their nucleocapsid antibodies were negative. PBMC were cultured at around 2 million per well with about 10 IU/ml IL-2 and 7.5 to 10 ug/ml peptides. IL-2 medium was substituted for half the medium on days 3 and 7. The CDR3 has 14 residues. Germline CDR1 is SGDLS and CDR2 is YYNGEE. The V and J ends lost 4 bases and 5 bases respectively, with 15 bases between them. These data are taken from a study of vaccination effects on CD4 cells after COVID-19. The repertoire was sequenced with immunoSEQ multiplex PCR; TCRdb's copy has only in-frame clones and lacks some. This table has 55,000 to 70,000 clones, around three quarters appearing once.

The chain is built from TRBV9 and TRBJ1-2; maybe TRBD1 (6 bases). The sample here was CD4+ T cells from PBMCs cultured with HCoV-OC43 spike peptides, taken after COVID-19 vaccination. Subset noted: HCoV-OC43 spike overlapping peptide pool stimulation. This TCR was sampled from a human donor who received a COVID-19 vaccine. The DNA for the CDR3 is TGTGCCAGCAGCACACCACAGGGCCGGTATGGCTACACCTTC. Its protein product is CASSTPQGRYGYTF.